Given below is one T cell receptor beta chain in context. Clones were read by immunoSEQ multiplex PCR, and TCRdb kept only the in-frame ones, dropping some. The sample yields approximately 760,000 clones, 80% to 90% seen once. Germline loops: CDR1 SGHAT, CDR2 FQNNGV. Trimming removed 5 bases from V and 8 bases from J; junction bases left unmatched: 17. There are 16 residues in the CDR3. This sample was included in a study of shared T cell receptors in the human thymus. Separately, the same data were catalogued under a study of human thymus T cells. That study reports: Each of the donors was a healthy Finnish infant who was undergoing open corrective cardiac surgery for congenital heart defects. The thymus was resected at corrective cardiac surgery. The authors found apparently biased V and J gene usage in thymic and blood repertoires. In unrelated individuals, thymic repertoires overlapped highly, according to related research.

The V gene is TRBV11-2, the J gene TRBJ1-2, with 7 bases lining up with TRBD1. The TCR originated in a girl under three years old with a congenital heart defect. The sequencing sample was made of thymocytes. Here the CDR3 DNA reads TGTGCCAGCAGCCCACCCCGGGGTAGGGGGCAAAGCGGCTACACCTTC. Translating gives CASSPPRGRGQSGYTF.